These 19 T cell receptor beta chains were all obtained from the same sample, sequenced in a study of shared clonotypes between healthy human individuals. Assay used: immunoSEQ multiplex PCR; TCRdb lists only in-frame clones, some missing. The table has 2 million to 3 million clones, 80% to 95% seen once; the top ten hold roughly 0.39%. Material: naive CD4+ T cells from PBMCs. As to subset: CD45RA+ positively selected. Source of these receptors: a man in his late teens or twenties in good health. Some clones in this sample may be carry-over from other donors' samples.

The chain carries TRBV28 and TRBJ2-1; D not certain. Germline CDR1 MDHEN, CDR2 SYDVKM. The CDR3 contains 15 residues. Trimming cost V 6 bases and J 2 bases, with 14 bases left between them. The CDR3 region is CASSVDPYAYNEQFF. Here the CDR3 DNA reads TGTGCCAGCAGCGTGGACCCCTACGCCTACAATGAGCAGTTCTTC.

The chain carries TRBV7-9 and TRBJ2-7; TRBD1 might be the D (6 bases). Trimming removed 5 bases from V and 5 bases from J, with 28 bases in between. CDR3 size: 18 residues. Germline assignment: CDR1 SEHNR and CDR2 FQNEAQ (reference sequence). The CDR3 DNA reads as TGTGCCAGCAGCCCCGACAGGCCCCTAGCTAGTAGTAATGACGAGCAGTACTTC. Translating it yields CASSPDRPLASSNDEQYF.

V and J are TRBV7-9 and TRBJ2-3; D remains ambiguous. V lost 2 bases and J lost 3, with 12 bases in between. CDR1 is SEHNR and CDR2 is FQNEAQ in the germline V gene (reference sequence). The CDR3 has 15 residues. CDR3 amino acids: CASSLYSPQTDTQYF. The CDR3 DNA follows: TGTGCCAGCAGCTTATACAGCCCCCAGACAGATACGCAGTATTTT.

The chain employs TRBV5-1 and TRBJ1-2; D gene unclear. V shed 3 bases and J shed 6 bases, with 15 bases lying between them. The CDR3 length is 14 residues. Germline CDR1 reads SGHRS; CDR2 reads YFSETQ. The CDR3 is CASSSILGTDGYTF. The DNA for the CDR3 is TGCGCCAGCAGCTCGATACTGGGTACTGATGGCTACACCTTC.

The V call is TRBV4-1, the J call TRBJ2-3, with 9 bases fitting TRBD2. The CDR3 contains 17 residues. The V segment lost 3 bases and the J segment 3 bases; nucleotides outside the gene matches: 10. The germline CDR1 and CDR2 sequences are MGHRA and YSYEKL. The CDR3 coding sequence is TGCGCCAGCAGCCATGGCCCAGCGAGCGGGAGGACAGATACGCAGTATTTT. It encodes CASSHGPASGRTDTQYF.

The gene calls are TRBV9 and TRBJ2-7; tentatively, D is TRBD2 (6 bases). Trimming shortened V by 0 bases and J by 6 bases, and 10 bases separated the two germline ends. CDR3 length: 13 amino acids. CDR1 SGDLS and CDR2 YYNGEE come from the germline V gene. CDR3 coding DNA: TGTGCCAGCAGCGTAGAGGACTACGGCGAGCAGTACTTC. As protein: CASSVEDYGEQYF. Looking up the rest from reference TRBV9 and TRBJ2-7 gives the full variable domain: DSGVTQTPKHLITATGQRVTLRCSPRSGDLSVYWYQQSLDQGLQFLIQYYNGEERAKGNILERFSAQQFPDLHSELNLSSLELGDSALYFCASSVEDYGEQYFGPGTRLTVT.

The genes are TRBV7-9 and TRBJ1-6; 7 positions agree with TRBD1. This CDR3 is built from 16 residues. Losses at the gene ends were 5 bases for V and 9 bases for J; bases not matched to a gene: 13. CDR1 and CDR2 from the germline V gene are SEHNR and FQNEAQ (reference sequence). The CDR3 sequence is CASSPPGTEGISPLHF. The CDR3 DNA reads TGTGCCAGCAGCCCTCCGGGGACAGAGGGGATTTCACCCCTCCACTTT.

The chain joins TRBV13 to TRBJ2-3; 10 nucleotides match TRBD2. The CDR3 sequence is 14 residues long. Per germline, CDR1 PRHDT and CDR2 FYEKMQ (reference sequence). The trim removed 3 bases at V and 4 bases at J, leaving 1 base unmatched. The CDR3 DNA follows: TGTGCCAGCAGCTTCAGCGGGAGGGCAGATACGCAGTATTTT. Encoded protein: CASSFSGRADTQYF.

V is TRBV29-1 and J is TRBJ2-2; D perhaps matches TRBD1 (5 bases). Trimming took 7 bases from V and 5 from J, leaving 26 bases between them. Germline assignment: CDR1 SQVTM and CDR2 ANQGSEA. The CDR3 sequence is 17 residues long. This CDR3 is CSGRDKGWGMGTGELFF. The CDR3 DNA reads as TGCAGCGGAAGGGATAAGGGGTGGGGCATGGGAACCGGGGAGCTGTTTTTT.

This rearrangement joins TRBV15 to TRBJ2-2; possibly TRBD1 for D (6 bases). Trimming cost V 5 bases and J 3 bases, with 13 bases left between them. The CDR3 has 15 residues. The germline gives CDR1 LNHNV, CDR2 YYDKDF (reference sequence). CDR3 loop: CATSPDRWYTGELFF. For the CDR3, the DNA is TGTGCCACCAGCCCCGACAGGTGGTACACCGGGGAGCTGTTTTTT.

This chain joins TRBV5-1 and TRBJ2-5, with 8 bases aligning to TRBD2. Trimming cost V 7 bases and J 2 bases; bases outside gene matches: 4. CDR1 is SGHRS, CDR2 YFSETQ, per germline. The CDR3 runs 13 residues. CDR3 region: CASAGGGQETQYF. The CDR3 coding sequence is TGCGCCAGCGCGGGAGGAGGACAAGAGACCCAGTACTTC.

This clone is a singleton in its sample. This chain links TRBV7-2 with TRBJ1-3; 8 bases map to TRBD1. The CDR3 is 14 residues long. Looked up from germline, CDR1 is SGHTA and CDR2 is FQGNSA. The junction had 1 base not matched to a gene; V was cut back by 5 bases and J by 1 base. For the CDR3, the DNA is TGTGCCAGCAGCCGACAGGGGTCTGGAAACACCATATATTTT. It specifies CASSRQGSGNTIYF.

This clone was counted a single time. The gene calls are TRBV7-8 and TRBJ1-1; D might be TRBD1 (5 bases). Germline CDR1 reads SGHVS; CDR2 reads FQNEAQ. V lost 3 bases to trimming and J lost 1 base, with 9 bases between them. This CDR3 spans 14 amino acids. The CDR3 DNA reads TGTGCCAGCAGCTTTATCAGGGCGAACACTGAAGCTTTCTTT. Translated, it gives CASSFIRANTEAFF. The complete variable domain, with remaining parts taken from reference TRBV7-8 and TRBJ1-1, reads GAGVSQSPRYKVAKRGQDVALRCDPISGHVSLFWYQQALGQGPEFLTYFQNEAQLDKSGLPSDRFFAERPEGSVSTLKIQRTQQEDSAVYLCASSFIRANTEAFFGQGTRLTVV.

The V gene is TRBV2, the J gene TRBJ1-3; tentative D call: TRBD1 (5 bases). The V gene's germline CDR1 is SNHLY and CDR2 FYNNEI. The CDR3 has 16 amino acids. Trimming removed 3 bases from V and 0 bases from J, with 12 bases in between. CDR3 DNA: TGTGCCAGCAGTGATCTTGGGGGAAGCTCTGGAAACACCATATATTTT. It translates to CASSDLGGSSGNTIYF. Together with reference TRBV2 and TRBJ1-3, the CDR3 gives the full variable domain: EPEVTQTPSHQVTQMGQEVILRCVPISNHLYFYWYRQILGQKVEFLVSFYNNEISEKSEIFDDQFSVERPDGSNFTLKIRSTKLEDSAMYFCASSDLGGSSGNTIYFGEGSWLTVV.

The rearrangement uses TRBV11-2 and TRBJ2-5; D gene uncertain. Germline V gene lookup returns CDR1 SGHAT and CDR2 FQNNGV. The CDR3 has 14 residues. Between the trimmed V and J ends, which lost 5 bases and 2 bases, there was a span of 12 bases. CDR3 protein: CASSLSLIQETQYF. CDR3 nucleotides: TGTGCCAGCAGCCTCTCGTTAATTCAAGAGACCCAGTACTTC.

This chain links TRBV27 with TRBJ2-1, with D unresolved. The germline CDR1 and CDR2 sequences are MNHEY and SMNVEV (reference sequence). The CDR3 runs 15 residues. Trimming cost V 6 bases and J 6 bases, with 18 bases left between them. The CDR3 loop is CASRLLVASANEQFF. Here the CDR3 DNA reads TGTGCCAGCAGGTTGCTAGTAGCCAGCGCCAATGAGCAGTTCTTC.

V and J are TRBV29-1 and TRBJ1-5; D might be TRBD1 (6 bases). V was pared by 5 bases and J by 2 bases, with 16 bases between. This CDR3 contains 15 residues. Germline V gives CDR1 SQVTM, CDR2 ANQGSEA. In nucleotides, the CDR3 is TGCAGCGTTCGGACAGAGGGTAGTGGCAATCAGCCCCAGCATTTT. It codes for CSVRTEGSGNQPQHF. The full variable domain, in which reference TRBV29-1 and TRBJ1-5 provide the parts outside the CDR3, is SAVISQKPSRDICQRGTSLTIQCQVDSQVTMMFWYRQQPGQSLTLIATANQGSEATYESGFVIDKFPISRPNLTFSTLTVSNMSPEDSSIYLCSVRTEGSGNQPQHFGDGTRLSIL.

Points on this clone: The same CDR3 also results from other DNA sequences found in this sample. V usage is TRBV19 and J usage is TRBJ2-7, with 9 nucleotides matching TRBD2. V was pared by 1 base and J by 1 base, with 2 bases of the junction left unmatched. The CDR3 covers 15 residues. Germline CDR1 reads LNHDA; CDR2 reads SQIVND (reference sequence). CDR3 sequence: CASSIVLAGSYEQYF. CDR3 nucleotides: TGTGCCAGTAGTATAGTCCTAGCGGGATCCTACGAGCAGTACTTC.

The chain carries TRBV4-3 and TRBJ2-7, with TRBD2 matching 9 bases. This CDR3 spans 16 amino acids. Germline values: CDR1 LGHNA, CDR2 YSLEER. V lost 4 bases and J lost 5; bases outside the gene matches: 12. The CDR3 sequence is CASSRDVGSGSNEQYF. The CDR3 region has the DNA TGCGCCAGCAGCCGGGACGTCGGTAGCGGGAGCAACGAGCAGTACTTC.